These 22 T cell receptor beta chains were all obtained from the same sample, sequenced in a study of tumor-infiltrating lymphocytes in primary liver carcinoma. Scientists recovered RNA and DNA together from roughly 20-30 mg of unsorted bulk tissue. Total RNA (roughly 530 ng) served as template for TCR beta cDNA synthesis primed by a constant-region primer. ARM-PCR, slightly modified, supplied the TCR beta libraries through three nested multiplex PCR rounds. TRBV1-TRBV30 forward primers and a C-beta reverse primer were used in the first two PCR rounds, which each ran for approximately 10 cycles. TCRdb recomputed calls from the multiplex PCR reads with MiXCR, one row per CDR3 protein. The sample includes about 99,000 distinct CDR3 sequences, almost 70% seen only once; the top ten take approximately 10%. The sample comprised liver tumor tissue from sampling region 5. Subset in this sample: tumor region T5, tumor centre. Receptors were obtained from a woman aged 55-69 years with primary liver carcinoma and hepatitis B virus infection.

Worth noting for this clonotype: The missing conserved phenylalanine or tryptophan at the end of this CDR3 makes a read error likely. The chain recombines TRBV6-2 or TRBV6-3 with TRBJ2-1; 7 nucleotides line up with TRBD2. Trimming removed 6 bases from V and 1 base from J; junction bases left unmatched: 3. The CDR3 sequence is 14 residues long. CDR1 and CDR2 from the germline V gene are MNHEY and SVGEGT. Written as DNA, the CDR3 is TGTGCCAGCAGGACTAGCAGTTCCTACAATGAGCAGTTCCTC. Translated, it gives CASRTSSSYNEQFL.

In regard to this clonotype: This is likely a read error, given that the CDR3 carries no conserved phenylalanine or tryptophan at its end. The chain recombines TRBV29-1 with TRBJ2-3; perhaps TRBD1 as D (6 bases). Germline V lookup: CDR1 SQVTM, CDR2 ANQGSEA. V lost 3 bases to trimming and J lost 4 bases, with 14 bases between them. The CDR3 has 14 residues. The CDR3 protein is CSVDGGRGADTQYY. The CDR3 coding sequence is TGCAGCGTTGATGGTGGCAGGGGAGCAGATACGCAGTATTAT.

The chain employs TRBV4-2 and TRBJ2-7; 9 bases match TRBD2. This CDR3 comprises 15 residues. Germline CDR1 and CDR2: LGHNA and YNFKEQ. V dropped 10 bases and J dropped 5; count of bases not matched to a gene: 15. DNA of the CDR3: TGTGCCATGAGCCTGGGATTAGCGGGAGCCAACGAGCAGTACTTC. This translates into CAMSLGLAGANEQYF.

This chain uses TRBV20-1 with TRBJ1-5, with D perhaps being TRBD1 or TRBD2 (5 bases each). The J call is in doubt because the DNA end fits TRBJ2-3 better. Germline V gene data show CDR1 as DFQATT and CDR2 as SNEGSKA (reference sequence). The length of the CDR3 is 15 residues. CDR3 DNA sequence: TGCAGTGCCCCGCCTGAGGGGTATGGCAATCAGCCCCAGTATTTT. It is translated as CSAPPEGYGNQPQYF.

As to this clonotype: This likely comes from a read error, as the CDR3 has no conserved phenylalanine or tryptophan at its end. The rearrangement joins TRBV11-1 to TRBJ2-1; either TRBD1 or TRBD2 may supply D (5 bases each). Germline CDR1 is SGHAT and CDR2 is FQDESV (reference sequence). Trimming stripped 3 bases from V and 7 bases from J, with 16 bases between. The CDR3 is 15 residues long. The chain's CDR3 is CASSLTGTLKNEQFL. As DNA, the CDR3 is TGTGCCAGCAGCTTGACCGGGACCCTCAAGAATGAGCAGTTCCTC.

There are a few counts of this clonotype. The chain uses TRBV5-1 and TRBJ2-7, with D uncertain. The germline V gene has CDR1 SGHRS and CDR2 YFSETQ. The CDR3 runs 12 residues. Trimming removed 0 bases from V and 4 bases from J, with 5 bases in between. The CDR3 DNA sequence: TGCGCCAGCAGCTTGGACATGTACGAGCAGTACTTC. Translating gives CASSLDMYEQYF.

Regarding this clonotype: Since a much larger clone is just one base distant, this may be a read error. This chain uses TRBV28 with TRBJ2-5; the D gene is possibly TRBD2 (6 bases). The CDR3 totals 14 residues. Germline V gene sequence: CDR1 MDHEN, CDR2 SYDVKM. V lost 4 bases to trimming and J lost 4 bases, with 13 bases between them. CDR3 bases: TGTGCCAGCAGTTCCCCGAGCGGGCTAGAGACCCAGTACTTC. Its protein is CASSSPSGLETQYF. The full variable domain, rest sourced from reference TRBV28 and TRBJ2-5, is DVKVTQSSRYLVKRTGEKVFLECVQDMDHENMFWYRQDPGLGLRLIYFSYDVKMKEKGDIPEGYSVSREKKERFSLILESASTNQTSMYLCASSSPSGLETQYFGPGTRLLVL.

This clonotype was seen at least ten times. J is TRBJ1-2 and V is TRBV29-1, with 8 positions matching TRBD1. This CDR3 has 14 residues. Germline CDR1 reads SQVTM; CDR2 reads ANQGSEA. The J segment lost 7 bases and the V segment lost 5 bases, leaving 12 bases of the junction unmatched. CDR3 loop: CSVFFPGQGRGYTF. The DNA for the CDR3 is TGCAGCGTTTTTTTTCCCGGACAGGGACGTGGCTACACCTTC.

The chain combines TRBV5-1 with TRBJ2-7; D possibly corresponds to TRBD2 (5 bases). The ends were cut back, 3 bases at V and 3 bases at J, with 13 bases in the middle. CDR3 size: 14 residues. Germline V lookup: CDR1 SGHRS, CDR2 YFSETQ. The CDR3 is CASSSGNLFYEQYF. CDR3 DNA: TGCGCCAGCAGCTCCGGGAACTTATTCTACGAGCAGTACTTC.

The rearrangement links TRBV15 to TRBJ2-3; 7 nucleotides line up with TRBD2. J gave up 1 base and V 3 bases, and 1 base lay outside the gene matches. The CDR3 runs 14 residues. Germline V gives CDR1 LNHNV, CDR2 YYDKDF (reference sequence). The CDR3 DNA is TGTGCCACCAGCAGTCGGGGGGGCACAGATACGCAGTATTTT. This sequence encodes CATSSRGGTDTQYF. Variable domain in full (rest from reference TRBV15 and TRBJ2-3): DAMVIQNPRYQVTQFGKPVTLSCSQTLNHNVMYWYQQKSSQAPKLLFHYYDKDFNNEADTPDNFQSRRPNTSFCFLDIRSPGLGDTAMYLCATSSRGGTDTQYFGPGTRLTVL.

This chain joins TRBV10-3 and TRBJ1-6; 12 positions agree with TRBD1. After removal of 10 bases from V and 0 bases from J, the junction contained 13 bases not matched to a gene. Germline-derived CDR1 and CDR2 are ENHRY and SYGVKD. The CDR3 is 19 amino acids. In DNA form, the CDR3 reads TGTGCCACCCAGGGGCCGGGACAGGGGGCGAGCTCCTATAATTCACCCCTCCACTTT. It encodes CATQGPGQGASSYNSPLHF.

Only a few counts were recorded for this clonotype. No conserved phenylalanine or tryptophan is present at the end of the CDR3, so a read error is the likely explanation. The genes are TRBV6-5 and TRBJ2-7; D not certain. CDR1 is MNHEY, CDR2 SVGAGI, per germline. The CDR3 is made up of 15 amino acids. The CDR3 coding sequence is TGTGCCAGCAGTTACAGACCCGAAGGAGCCTACGAACAGTACCTC. Protein product: CASSYRPEGAYEQYL.

This clonotype was counted many times. This chain connects TRBV28 to TRBJ2-3; 10 positions agree with TRBD2. There are 15 residues in the CDR3. V dropped 6 bases and J dropped 2; count of bases not matched to a gene: 5. Per the germline V gene, CDR1 is MDHEN and CDR2 is SYDVKM. The CDR3 reads CASSPAGGITDTQYF. CDR3 coding DNA: TGTGCCAGCAGCCCAGCGGGAGGGATCACAGATACGCAGTATTTT.

As for this clonotype: The junction and the germline gene differ at one end; a read error may be behind it. The rearrangement uses TRBV10-3 and TRBJ1-1; a weak D match, TRBD1 (6 bases). The CDR3 length is 15 residues. Looked up from germline, CDR1 is ENHRY and CDR2 is SYGVKD. CDR3 sequence (DNA): TGTGTCATCAGCGAGTCCCCAGGGGAGAACACTGAGGCTTTCTTT. Translation: CVISESPGENTEAFF.

As to this clonotype: A junction boundary mismatches the germline segment, possibly from a read error. The chain combines TRBV5-4 with TRBJ2-1, with 7 bases fitting TRBD2. The CDR3 is made up of 15 amino acids. Germline CDR1 and CDR2: SGHNT and YYREEE (reference sequence). In DNA, the CDR3 is TGTCCCAGCAGCCCACGTGGTGGGAGGGCAAATGAGCAGTTCTTC. Its protein is CPSSPRGGRANEQFF.

The CDR3 DNA is TGCGCCAGCAGACCCATGAGGGGACAGGTATTCTACGAGCAGTACTTC. Translating it yields CASRPMRGQVFYEQYF. The rearrangement links TRBV5-1 to TRBJ2-7, with 8 bases fitting TRBD1. Per germline, CDR1 SGHRS and CDR2 YFSETQ. The length of the CDR3 is 16 residues. The ends lost 5 bases at V and 3 bases at J; junction bases unmatched: 13.

The gene calls are TRBV11-2 and TRBJ2-7; tentatively, D is TRBD1 (5 bases). Trimming shortened V by 1 base and J by 6 bases, and 13 bases separated the two germline ends. Germline lookup yields CDR1 SGHAT and CDR2 FQNNGV. This CDR3 is built from 14 residues. The CDR3 here is CASSLVGADCEQYF. The DNA of the CDR3 is TGTGCCAGCAGCTTAGTTGGGGCTGACTGCGAGCAGTACTTC.

The chain carries TRBV11-2 and TRBJ2-3, with TRBD2 matching over 8 bases. Trimming removed 6 bases from V and 6 bases from J; junction bases left unmatched: 11. CDR3 length: 15 residues. Germline CDR1 SGHAT, CDR2 FQNNGV. The CDR3 DNA sequence: TGTGCCAGCAGGCCCTCGGGAGGGGACACGGATACGCAGTATTTT. As protein: CASRPSGGDTDTQYF.

There are many counts of this clonotype. The chain joins TRBV30 to TRBJ2-7, with unresolved D. Per germline, CDR1 GTSNPN and CDR2 SVGIG (reference sequence). Trimming took off 2 bases at V and 4 bases at J, with 15 bases between the two ends. This CDR3 has 14 amino acids. The CDR3 protein is CAWSTRLGRYEQYF. CDR3 sequence (DNA): TGTGCCTGGAGTACACGTCTTGGACGGTACGAGCAGTACTTC.

Regarding this clonotype: This clone may be a read error of a much larger clone one base away. The chain couples TRBV6-5 to TRBJ1-2; no clear D. Germline V gene lookup returns CDR1 MNHEY and CDR2 SVGAGI. The CDR3 is 17 residues long. CDR3 in amino acids: CASSYSTGSTSNNGYTF. The CDR3 DNA reads as TGTGCCAGCAGTTACTCGACGGGTTCGACTTCTAACAATGGCTACACCTTC.

This sequence joins TRBV5-4 and TRBJ2-5, with D perhaps TRBD2 (8 bases). The CDR3 has 17 residues. Germline V lookup: CDR1 SGHNT, CDR2 YYREEE (reference sequence). This chain's CDR3 is CVNMRAATSAGGETQYF. The CDR3 DNA reads as TGTGTCAACATGAGGGCAGCGACTAGCGCAGGGGGAGAGACCCAGTACTTC.

Note on this clonotype: The junction departs from germline at one end; a sequencing error may be responsible. The chain is built from TRBV11-3 and TRBJ1-2; D remains unclear. The V gene's germline CDR1 is SGHNT and CDR2 YENEEA. This CDR3 is built from 14 residues. The DNA for the CDR3 is TGTGCCAGCAGCTTAGCGACGGTTCTTGATGACTATATCTTC. Translated: CASSLATVLDDYIF.